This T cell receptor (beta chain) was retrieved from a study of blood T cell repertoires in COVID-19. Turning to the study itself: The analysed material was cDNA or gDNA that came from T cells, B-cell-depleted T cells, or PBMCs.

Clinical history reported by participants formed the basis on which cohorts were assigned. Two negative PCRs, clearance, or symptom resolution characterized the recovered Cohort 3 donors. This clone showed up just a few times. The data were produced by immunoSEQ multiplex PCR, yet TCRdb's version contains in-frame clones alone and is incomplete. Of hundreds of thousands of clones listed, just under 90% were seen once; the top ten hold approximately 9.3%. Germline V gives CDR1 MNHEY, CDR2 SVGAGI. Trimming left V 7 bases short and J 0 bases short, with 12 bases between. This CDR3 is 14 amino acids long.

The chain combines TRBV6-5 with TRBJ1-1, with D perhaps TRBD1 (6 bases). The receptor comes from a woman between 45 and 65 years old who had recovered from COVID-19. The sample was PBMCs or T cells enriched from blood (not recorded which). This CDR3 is CASTAGTMNTEAFF. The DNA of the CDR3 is TGTGCCAGCACGGCAGGGACAATGAACACTGAAGCTTTCTTT.